Listed here are 20 T cell receptor beta chains from one sample, sequenced in a study of blood T cell repertoires in COVID-19. Profiling relied on immunoSEQ multiplex PCR, and the TCRdb table lists in-frame clones only, not all of them. In the table there are about 250,000 clones, approximately 90% of which are singletons. The specimen was peripheral blood. Every receptor here comes from a man between 18 and 29 years old with active or convalescent COVID-19.

This clone occurred a few times. The rearrangement links TRBV6-5 to TRBJ1-5; D gene ambiguous. With 4 bases removed from V and 6 bases from J, the gap between germline ends came to 10 bases. Germline CDR1 and CDR2: MNHEY and SVGAGI. This CDR3 contains 13 residues. DNA of the CDR3: TGTGCCAGCAGTTCTAGCGGGCCTCAGCCCCAGCATTTT. It specifies CASSSSGPQPQHF.

V usage is TRBV7-2 and J usage is TRBJ2-3, with TRBD2 matching over 8 bases. The J segment lost 2 bases and the V segment lost 5 bases, leaving 6 bases of the junction unmatched. Germline V gives CDR1 SGHTA, CDR2 FQGNSA. CDR3 length: 15 amino acids. The CDR3 loop is CASSLSGGNTDTQYF. CDR3 in DNA: TGTGCCAGCAGCCTCAGCGGGGGTAACACAGATACGCAGTATTTT.

This chain links TRBV28 with TRBJ2-1; 12 bases map to TRBD2. CDR3 length: 18 amino acids. Trimming removed 0 bases from V and 0 bases from J; junction bases left unmatched: 3. Germline V gene lookup returns CDR1 MDHEN and CDR2 SYDVKM. CDR3 protein: CASSLWGLAGLSYNEQFF. The DNA for the CDR3 is TGTGCCAGCAGTTTATGGGGACTAGCGGGCCTCTCCTACAATGAGCAGTTCTTC.

V gene TRBV7-3 combines with J gene TRBJ2-7; a possible D gene is TRBD2 (6 bases). The CDR3 is made up of 13 amino acids. CDR1 SGHTA and CDR2 FQGTGA come from the germline V gene. V lost 6 bases and J lost 6, with 15 bases in between. The CDR3 sequence: CASRPGGAGEQYF. The DNA of the CDR3 is TGTGCCAGCAGACCCGGCGGGGCTGGCGAGCAGTACTTC. Full variable domain (remainder filled in from reference TRBV7-3 and TRBJ2-7): GAGVSQTPSNKVTEKGKYVELRCDPISGHTALYWYRQSLGQGPEFLIYFQGTGAADDSGLPNDRFFAVRPEGSVSTLKIQRTERGDSAVYLCASRPGGAGEQYFGPGTRLTVT.

V is TRBV7-9 and J is TRBJ2-7, with D hard to call. Germline CDR1 and CDR2: SEHNR and FQNEAQ (reference sequence). The CDR3 has 14 amino acids. Trimming shortened V by 0 bases and J by 2 bases, and 8 bases separated the two germline ends. The CDR3 spells CASSLARRPYEQYF. DNA for the CDR3: TGTGCCAGCAGCTTAGCACGGCGGCCCTACGAGCAGTACTTC.

The chain employs TRBV24-1 and TRBJ2-1; 7 nucleotides match TRBD2. In germline, CDR1 is KGHDR, CDR2 SFDVKD. V lost 0 bases to trimming and J lost 7 bases; unmatched junction nucleotides: 8. This CDR3 has 16 amino acids. CDR3 loop: CATSDLGAGVGNEQFF. The CDR3 bases are TGTGCCACCAGTGATTTGGGCGCGGGAGTCGGAAATGAGCAGTTCTTC.

This rearrangement joins TRBV29-1 to TRBJ2-7, with TRBD2 as a possible D gene (6 bases). Germline V lookup: CDR1 SQVTM, CDR2 ANQGSEA. The CDR3 consists of 12 residues. V was shortened by 6 bases and J by 3 bases, with 12 bases between the two germline ends. The CDR3 DNA reads TGCAGCGTGCCCGGGAGCAGCTACGAGCAGTACTTC. Encoded protein: CSVPGSSYEQYF.

This clone was seen a single time. V usage is TRBV19 and J usage is TRBJ2-1; perhaps TRBD1 as D (5 bases). This CDR3 spans 14 amino acids. V was pared by 3 bases and J by 7 bases, with 13 bases between. Looked up from germline, CDR1 is LNHDA and CDR2 is SQIVND (reference sequence). CDR3 DNA: TGTGCCAGTAGTATCTGGGGCCCTTTAAATGAGCAGTTCTTC. This codes for CASSIWGPLNEQFF.

The chain is built from TRBV2 and TRBJ1-3; a possible D gene is TRBD1 (5 bases). The CDR3 is made up of 17 amino acids. Per the germline V gene, CDR1 is SNHLY and CDR2 is FYNNEI. The V end lost 6 bases, the J end lost 0 bases, and 18 bases lay between the germline ends. The CDR3 DNA follows: TGTGCCAGCAGCGGGGGGAAAAAGGGGATCTCTGGAAACACCATATATTTT. Its protein is CASSGGKKGISGNTIYF.

The rearrangement uses TRBV7-2 and TRBJ2-7; 10 bases line up with TRBD2. Germline values: CDR1 SGHTA, CDR2 FQGNSA. The CDR3 runs 17 residues. Trimming cost V 2 bases and J 0 bases; bases outside gene matches: 7. The CDR3 loop reads CASSLLSRLAGSYEQYF. DNA for the CDR3: TGTGCCAGCAGCTTATTGAGCCGACTAGCGGGCTCCTACGAGCAGTACTTC.

The V call is TRBV7-9, the J call TRBJ2-3; weak D call: TRBD2 (5 bases). This CDR3 is 14 amino acids long. V lost 8 bases and J 3 bases, leaving 15 bases between the germline ends. Germline-derived CDR1 and CDR2 are SEHNR and FQNEAQ (reference sequence). CDR3 DNA: TGTGCCAGCGGCCAAGGAGGCCTGACAGATACGCAGTATTTT. Translated, it gives CASGQGGLTDTQYF.

The V and J genes are TRBV4-3 and TRBJ1-1; D not certain. CDR3 length: 14 amino acids. In germline, CDR1 is LGHNA, CDR2 YSLEER. The V gene lost 1 base and the J gene lost 1 base, with 7 bases spanning the gap. The CDR3 region is CASSQARQNTEAFF. CDR3 nucleotides: TGCGCCAGCAGCCAAGCCAGGCAGAACACTGAAGCTTTCTTT.

The chain carries TRBV9 and TRBJ1-4; D not certain. The V gene's germline CDR1 is SGDLS and CDR2 YYNGEE. V dropped 0 bases and J dropped 4 bases, with 10 bases sitting between them. The length of the CDR3 is 15 residues. This CDR3 is CASSVDQDRNEKLFF. The CDR3 DNA reads as TGTGCCAGCAGCGTAGATCAGGATCGTAATGAAAAACTGTTTTTT.

The chain uses TRBV28 and TRBJ2-5, with TRBD2 matching 9 bases. This CDR3 spans 14 amino acids. V lost 6 bases to trimming and J lost 5 bases; unmatched junction nucleotides: 7. The V gene's germline CDR1 is MDHEN and CDR2 SYDVKM. CDR3 DNA sequence: TGTGCCAGCAGCCCTAGCGGGAAGCGGGAGACCCAGTACTTC. Protein product: CASSPSGKRETQYF.

This sequence joins TRBV28 and TRBJ2-7; TRBD2 is a possible D gene (7 bases). This CDR3 is 14 amino acids long. The V end was cut by 10 bases, the J end by 2 bases, with 18 bases between. The germline V gene has CDR1 MDHEN and CDR2 SYDVKM. CDR3 residues: CATKGGTQTYEQYF. The CDR3 nucleotides are TGTGCCACCAAGGGGGGGACCCAGACCTACGAGCAGTACTTC.

This clone showed up just a few times. V usage is TRBV11-2 and J usage is TRBJ1-5; TRBD1 aligns across 10 bases. Trimming removed 0 bases from V and 5 bases from J; junction bases left unmatched: 4. The CDR3 covers 16 residues. From germline, CDR1 is SGHAT and CDR2 FQNNGV. CDR3 DNA: TGTGCCAGCAGCTTAGATAGGGACAGGGGAGATCAGCCCCAGCATTTT. Translation: CASSLDRDRGDQPQHF. The variable domain in full, completed from reference TRBV11-2 and TRBJ1-5, reads EAGVAQSPRYKIIEKRQSVAFWCNPISGHATLYWYQQILGQGPKLLIQFQNNGVVDDSQLPKDRFSAERLKGVDSTLKIQPAKLEDSAVYLCASSLDRDRGDQPQHFGDGTRLSIL.

J is TRBJ2-3 and V is TRBV11-3; 9 bases agree with TRBD2. This CDR3 comprises 16 residues. Germline CDR1 SGHNT, CDR2 YENEEA. Trimming at V came to 1 base and at J to 6 bases, leaving 8 bases not matched to a gene. CDR3 DNA sequence: TGTGCCAGCAGCTTAGGGGCGGGAGGGCGATCGGATACGCAGTATTTT. This codes for CASSLGAGGRSDTQYF.

The chain has TRBV7-2 and TRBJ2-3; D ambiguous. Germline V gives CDR1 SGHTA, CDR2 FQGNSA. The CDR3 runs to 14 residues. The ends were cut back, 5 bases at V and 2 bases at J, with 11 bases in the middle. CDR3 residues: CASSRSLVTDTQYF. In nucleotides, the CDR3 is TGTGCCAGCAGCCGGAGTTTGGTCACAGATACGCAGTATTTT.

The V and J genes are TRBV3-1 (or the pseudogene TRBV3-2) and TRBJ2-3, with 14 bases lining up with TRBD2. The J segment lost 6 bases and the V segment lost 4 bases, leaving 6 bases of the junction unmatched. Looked up from germline, CDR1 is LGHDT and CDR2 is YNNKEL (reference sequence). There are 16 residues in the CDR3. The CDR3 protein is CASSRGTSGGTDTQYF. The CDR3 coding sequence is TGTGCCAGCAGCCGGGGGACTAGCGGGGGTACGGATACGCAGTATTTT.

The CDR3 spells CASSFVRDSYGYTF. The DNA of the CDR3 is TGTGCCAGCAGTTTCGTACGGGACTCCTATGGCTACACCTTC. The rearrangement joins TRBV2 to TRBJ1-2; possibly TRBD1 for D (5 bases). CDR3 length: 14 amino acids. Germline CDR1 reads SNHLY; CDR2 reads FYNNEI. The ends were cut back, 5 bases at V and 4 bases at J, with 14 bases in the middle. Full variable domain (remainder filled in from reference TRBV2 and TRBJ1-2): EPEVTQTPSHQVTQMGQEVILRCVPISNHLYFYWYRQILGQKVEFLVSFYNNEISEKSEIFDDQFSVERPDGSNFTLKIRSTKLEDSAMYFCASSFVRDSYGYTFGSGTRLTVV.